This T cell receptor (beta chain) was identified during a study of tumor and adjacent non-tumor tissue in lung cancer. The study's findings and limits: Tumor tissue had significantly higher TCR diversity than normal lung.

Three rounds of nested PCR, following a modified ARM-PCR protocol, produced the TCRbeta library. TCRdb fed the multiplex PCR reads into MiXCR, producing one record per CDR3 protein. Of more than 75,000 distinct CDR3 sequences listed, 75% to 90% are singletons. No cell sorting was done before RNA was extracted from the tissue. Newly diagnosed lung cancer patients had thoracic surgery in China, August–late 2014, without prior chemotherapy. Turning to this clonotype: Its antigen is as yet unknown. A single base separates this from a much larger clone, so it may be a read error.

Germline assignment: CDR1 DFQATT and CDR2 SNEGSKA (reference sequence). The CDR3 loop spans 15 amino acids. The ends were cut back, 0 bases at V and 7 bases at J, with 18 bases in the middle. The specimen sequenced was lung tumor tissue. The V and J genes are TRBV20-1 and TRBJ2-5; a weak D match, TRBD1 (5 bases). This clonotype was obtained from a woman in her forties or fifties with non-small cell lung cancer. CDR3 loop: CSARDGARPMWTQYF. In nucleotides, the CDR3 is TGCAGTGCTAGAGATGGGGCTAGGCCCATGTGGACCCAGTACTTC.